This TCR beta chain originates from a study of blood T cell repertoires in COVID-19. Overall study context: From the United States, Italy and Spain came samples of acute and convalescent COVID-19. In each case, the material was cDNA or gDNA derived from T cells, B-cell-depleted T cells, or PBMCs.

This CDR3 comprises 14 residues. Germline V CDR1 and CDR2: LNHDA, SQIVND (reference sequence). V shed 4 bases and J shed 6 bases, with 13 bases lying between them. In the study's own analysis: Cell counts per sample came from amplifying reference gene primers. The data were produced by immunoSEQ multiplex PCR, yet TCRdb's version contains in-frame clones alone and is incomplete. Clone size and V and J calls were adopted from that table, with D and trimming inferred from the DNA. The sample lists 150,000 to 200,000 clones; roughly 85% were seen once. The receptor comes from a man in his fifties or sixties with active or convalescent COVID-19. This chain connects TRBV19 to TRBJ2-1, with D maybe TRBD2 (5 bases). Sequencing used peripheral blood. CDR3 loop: CASSTSLVVNEQFF. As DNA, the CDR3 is TGTGCCAGTAGTACGTCACTAGTGGTCAATGAGCAGTTCTTC.